This T cell receptor beta chain was observed in a study of T cell repertoires in cytomegalovirus infection. On the study more broadly: In the study, CMV epitopes included recently identified HLA-C-restricted and well-studied HLA-B-restricted ones. It can be stated that public TCR beta signatures indicated CMV infection as well as a matching HLA type.

A single record per CDR3 protein comes from TCRdb applying MiXCR to the reads. Among a few hundred thousand distinct CDR3 sequences listed, 30% to 40% were seen once. Whole-study results and caveats: In two of eight donors, the top clonotype was HLA-C-restricted CMV-specific.

Trimming took 1 base from V and 4 from J, leaving 25 bases between them. The germline CDR1 and CDR2 sequences are SGHAT and FQNNGV. The CDR3 loop spans 19 amino acids. As to this clonotype: Its antigen is not identified.

The chain employs TRBV11-2 and TRBJ2-5; D possibly corresponds to TRBD1 (5 bases). Sequences were derived from cultured PBMCs, sampled from culture after CMV antigen stimulation. This TCR was recovered from a human donor in good health (CMV status not recorded). Some clones in this sample may be carry-over from other donors' samples. The CDR3 is CASSLGSQGVNPARETQYF. CDR3 DNA sequence: TGTGCCAGCAGCTTAGGATCGCAGGGTGTTAACCCGGCGCGAGAGACCCAGTACTTC.